What follows is one T cell receptor beta chain and its context. TCRdb's table, derived via immunoSEQ multiplex PCR, lists solely in-frame clones and lacks some. The sample carries about 35,000 clones, about 90% recorded once. The record originates from a study of OX40 agonist ivuxolimab in advanced cancers. In the study overall: Ivuxolimab, an agonistic anti-OX40 (CD134) antibody, was given to patients. Every 2 weeks, patients received ivuxolimab intravenously, dosed at 0.01 to 10 mg/kg. Partial responses occurred in Three dose-escalation patients, one with hepatocellular carcinoma and two with cutaneous melanoma.

V lost 5 bases and J lost 5, with 9 bases in between. This CDR3 contains 12 residues. The germline V gene has CDR1 SGDLS and CDR2 YYNGEE. The sample was CD4+ or CD8+ T cells sorted from blood, taken in a trial of the OX40 agonist ivuxolimab. This chain uses TRBV9 with TRBJ2-3; D is unresolved. The sequence was obtained from an adult with an advanced solid tumor such as melanoma, head and neck, liver or kidney cancer. The CDR3 sequence is CASSANLDTQYF. Written as DNA, the CDR3 is TGTGCCAGCAGTGCCAACTTAGATACGCAGTATTTT.